This T cell receptor (beta chain) stems from a study of response to subunit inactivated influenza vaccine. TCRdb passed the RT-PCR reads through MiXCR, listing each CDR3 protein once. This table has 700,000 to 900,000 distinct CDR3 sequences, roughly 20% appearing once. This clonotype was counted only a few times. Germline CDR1 is MNHEY and CDR2 is SVGAGI. The CDR3 runs 18 residues. The junction had 6 bases not matched to a gene; V was cut back by 0 bases and J by 6 bases. The receptor was isolated from a man over 45 who received an inactivated influenza vaccine. This sample comprised PBMCs from blood, obtained 5 to 6 days after vaccination. The chain has TRBV6-5 and TRBJ2-1; 15 bases are a match to TRBD2. The CDR3 here is CASSYSNPGLAGGNEQFF. The CDR3 DNA sequence: TGTGCCAGCAGTTACTCAAACCCGGGACTAGCGGGAGGCAATGAGCAGTTCTTC.